This T cell receptor beta chain was sequenced for a study of blood T cell repertoires in COVID-19. Study in general: The study drew acute and convalescent COVID-19 samples from the United States, Italy and Spain. T cells, B-cell-depleted T cells, or PBMCs provided the cDNA or gDNA that served as material.

The germline gives CDR1 SEHNR, CDR2 FQNEAQ (reference sequence). V lost 5 bases to trimming and J lost 2 bases; unmatched junction nucleotides: 11. The CDR3 sequence is 16 residues long. The assay was immunoSEQ multiplex PCR, and TCRdb's table has in-frame clones only and misses some. The data contain about 70,000 clones, 86% of them seen just once; the ten biggest clones take up roughly 3.6%. The chain has TRBV7-9 and TRBJ2-5; 7 bases match TRBD2. This TCR was recovered from a man between 65 and 79 years old with active COVID-19. Specimen: peripheral blood. The CDR3: CASSSPRWGGQETQYF. The CDR3 DNA reads TGTGCCAGCAGCAGCCCCAGGTGGGGGGGGCAAGAGACCCAGTACTTC. Based on the CDR3 plus reference TRBV7-9 and TRBJ2-5, the full variable domain is DTGVSQNPRHKITKRGQNVTFRCDPISEHNRLYWYRQTLGQGPEFLTYFQNEAQLEKSRLLSDRFSAERPKGSFSTLEIQRTEQGDSAMYLCASSSPRWGGQETQYFGPGTRLLVL.